What follows is one TCR beta chain and its context. The CDR3 length is 15 residues. Trimming shortened V by 6 bases and J by 2 bases, and 20 bases separated the two germline ends. Germline CDR1 DFQATT, CDR2 SNEGSKA (reference sequence). The sample belongs to a study of patients and donors after allogeneic stem cell transplantation. MiXCR, applied by TCRdb to the RT-PCR reads, yields one record per CDR3 protein. The data show roughly 150,000 distinct CDR3 sequences, more than 20% seen once. The receptor's source is a human donor who was either an allogeneic HSCT recipient or a stem cell or donor lymphocyte infusion donor (not recorded which). It is not recorded whose cells these are; they may come from a transplant donor. Source material: blood, either unsorted or a sorted T cell fraction (not recorded which). The chain has TRBV20-1 and TRBJ2-7; D ambiguous. In DNA form, the CDR3 reads TGCAGTGCGATTAAGCCAGAGGCCTTAGCCTACGAGCAGTACTTC. This codes for CSAIKPEALAYEQYF.